This T cell receptor beta chain came from a study of cytomegalovirus exposure and HLA in healthy donors. A multiplex PCR was run with 60 Vbeta primers and 13 Jbeta primers. Measured with immunoSEQ multiplex PCR; TCRdb has only the in-frame clones, and not every one. This sample yields about 100,000 clones, of which over 70% are seen a single time; around 7.5% belongs to the top ten. This clone was picked up one time. Trimming removed 0 bases from V and 6 bases from J, with 10 bases in between. Germline V gene sequence: CDR1 SGHRS, CDR2 YFSETQ. CDR3 size: 14 residues. V is TRBV5-1 and J is TRBJ2-1, with D possibly TRBD2 on 5 matching bases. The TCR was taken from a man aged 45-65 years in good health and CMV-seropositive. The sample comprised PBMCs. CDR3 loop: CASSLATGSNEQFF. Written as DNA, the CDR3 is TGCGCCAGCAGCTTGGCTACGGGAAGCAATGAGCAGTTCTTC.